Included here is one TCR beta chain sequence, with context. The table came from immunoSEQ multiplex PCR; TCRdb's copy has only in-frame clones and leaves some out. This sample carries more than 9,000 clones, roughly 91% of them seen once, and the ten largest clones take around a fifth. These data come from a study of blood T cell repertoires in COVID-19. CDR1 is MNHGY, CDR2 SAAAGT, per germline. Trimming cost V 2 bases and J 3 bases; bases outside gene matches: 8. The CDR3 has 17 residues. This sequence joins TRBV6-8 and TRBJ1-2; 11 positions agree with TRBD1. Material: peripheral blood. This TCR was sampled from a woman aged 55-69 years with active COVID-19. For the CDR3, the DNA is TGTGCCAGCAGTTACCCCGGGACAGGGGGGGATGACTATGGCTACACCTTC. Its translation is CASSYPGTGGDDYGYTF.